A selection of T cell receptor beta chains follows, all from one sample in a study of cytomegalovirus exposure and HLA in healthy donors. Here immunoSEQ multiplex PCR was the method, and the copy in TCRdb shows in-frame clones only, minus some. The sample gives about 130,000 clones, roughly 70% of which show up once; under 5.5% is in the top ten. What was sequenced was PBMCs. These receptors came from a man aged 50 to 60 in good health and CMV-seropositive. Both conserved end residues are part of each CDR3. Fields, in order: D gene, J gene, clone size, V gene, CDR3 protein, CDR3 DNA. D genes are given only for firm matches. Where a row states a size, it is once, few, many or the class of an expanded clone; other rows omit it.

>NA|TRBJ1-2|NA|TRBV7-2
CASSPIQAGNYGYTF
TGTGCCAGCAGCCCCATCCAGGCCGGAAACTATGGCTACACCTTC
>NA|TRBJ1-5|NA|TRBV19
CASSIWGVTVSNQPQHF
TGTGCCAGTAGTATCTGGGGGGTGACAGTGAGCAATCAGCCCCAGCATTTT
>NA|TRBJ2-7|once|TRBV7-8
CASSLTPYEQYF
TGTGCCAGCAGCCTTACTCCCTACGAGCAGTACTTC
>NA|TRBJ1-4|once|TRBV7-3
CASSPIEAPNEKLFF
TGTGCCAGCAGCCCCATCGAGGCGCCCAATGAAAAACTGTTTTTT
>NA|TRBJ2-5|NA|TRBV2
CASNTLEPQETQYF
TGTGCCAGCAACACTCTAGAACCCCAAGAGACCCAGTACTTC
>TRBD1|TRBJ1-4|NA|TRBV5-1
CASSLGRTGGIPREKLFF
TGCGCCAGCAGCTTAGGTCGGACAGGGGGCATACCGAGAGAAAAACTGTTTTTT
>TRBD1|TRBJ1-5|NA|TRBV7-2
CASSRDRDPQPQHF
TGTGCCAGCAGTCGGGACAGGGATCCTCAGCCCCAGCATTTT
>NA|TRBJ1-2|NA|TRBV2
CASSVKLRGYTF
TGTGCCAGCAGTGTGAAGTTACGGGGCTACACCTTC
>TRBD2|TRBJ2-3|few|TRBV7-2
CASSGGTSGRADTQYF
TGTGCCAGCAGCGGAGGGACTAGCGGGAGAGCAGATACGCAGTATTTT
>NA|TRBJ1-2|NA|TRBV27
CASSFSGRVYGYTF
TGTGCCAGCAGTTTTAGCGGGAGGGTCTATGGCTACACCTTC
>TRBD1|TRBJ1-5|NA|TRBV19
CASSTPGQSGNQPQHF
TGTGCCAGTAGTACTCCGGGACAGTCGGGCAATCAGCCCCAGCATTTT
>NA|TRBJ1-2|NA|TRBV5-1
CASSLSVGQGQGYTF
TGCGCCAGCAGCTTGTCAGTGGGGCAGGGTCAAGGCTACACCTTC
>NA|TRBJ1-2|NA|TRBV10-3
CAISEGGGYTF
TGTGCCATCAGTGAGGGAGGTGGCTACACCTTC
>NA|TRBJ1-1|NA|TRBV19
CASSILTGLNTEAFF
TGTGCCAGTAGTATTCTGACAGGTTTGAACACTGAAGCTTTCTTT
>TRBD1|TRBJ1-2|few|TRBV2
CASSETQGAVVSGYTF
TGTGCCAGCAGTGAAACACAGGGGGCTGTTGTTAGCGGCTACACCTTC
>TRBD2|TRBJ2-1|NA|TRBV7-2
CASSFGLAGRYNEQFF
TGTGCCAGCAGCTTTGGACTAGCGGGGAGGTACAATGAGCAGTTCTTC
>TRBD1|TRBJ2-3|NA|TRBV4-1
CASSLMTGTPEDTQYF
TGCGCCAGCAGCCTTATGACAGGGACGCCAGAAGATACGCAGTATTTT
>NA|TRBJ2-7|NA|TRBV7-9
CASSLGGVGEQYF
TGTGCCAGCAGCTTAGGGGGGGTCGGGGAGCAGTACTTC
>TRBD1|TRBJ2-2|NA|TRBV5-1
CASSSRSGTANTGELFF
TGCGCCAGCAGCTCGAGATCCGGGACAGCTAACACCGGGGAGCTGTTTTTT
>NA|TRBJ2-1|NA|TRBV6-1
CASSENFGASHNEQFF
TGTGCCAGCAGTGAAAATTTTGGGGCGAGTCACAATGAGCAGTTCTTC
>NA|TRBJ2-7|once|TRBV7-9
CASSFPPGVEQYF
TGTGCCAGCAGCTTCCCTCCCGGGGTCGAGCAGTACTTC
>TRBD1|TRBJ1-1|NA|TRBV29-1
CSVDGQDGGANEAFF
TGCAGCGTTGATGGACAGGACGGGGGTGCGAATGAAGCTTTCTTT
>NA|TRBJ1-1|NA|TRBV6-1
CASSERVNTEAFF
TGTGCCAGCAGTGAGCGCGTGAACACTGAAGCTTTCTTT
>NA|TRBJ1-1|NA|TRBV7-9
CASRDNQNTEAFF
TGTGCCAGCAGGGACAACCAGAACACTGAAGCTTTCTTT
>TRBD1|TRBJ2-6|NA|TRBV15
CATRAGTGNSGANVLTF
TGTGCCACCAGGGCAGGGACAGGCAATTCTGGGGCCAACGTCCTGACTTTC
>NA|TRBJ1-1|NA|TRBV12-5
CASGLEGGRVNTEAFF
TGTGCTAGTGGTTTGGAGGGAGGACGGGTGAACACTGAAGCTTTCTTT
>TRBD1|TRBJ2-7|NA|TRBV10-2
CASREGQGAYEQYF
TGCGCCAGCAGAGAGGGACAGGGGGCCTACGAGCAGTACTTC
>NA|TRBJ2-2|NA|TRBV7-8
CASSSTGMTWTGELFF
TGTGCCAGCAGCTCTACAGGGATGACTTGGACCGGGGAGCTGTTTTTT
>TRBD1|TRBJ2-2|NA|TRBV2
CASLLHRGGDTGELFF
TGTGCCAGCCTCCTACACAGGGGTGGCGACACCGGGGAGCTGTTTTTT
>NA|TRBJ2-2|NA|TRBV5-4
CASSLRGSRTGELFF
TGTGCCAGCAGCTTGAGAGGATCGCGGACCGGGGAGCTGTTTTTT
>NA|TRBJ1-1|NA|TRBV5-4
CASSFRGNTEAFF
TGTGCCAGCAGCTTCAGGGGGAACACTGAAGCTTTCTTT
>NA|TRBJ1-5|NA|TRBV6-5
CASSYLAGPTGQPQHF
TGTGCCAGCAGTTACTTGGCAGGTCCCACGGGGCAGCCCCAGCATTTT
>TRBD2|TRBJ2-1|NA|TRBV5-1
CASSLGGEGYNEQFF
TGCGCCAGCAGCTTAGGAGGGGAGGGCTACAATGAGCAGTTCTTC
>NA|TRBJ1-4|NA|TRBV27
CASSGQLGGFEKLFF
TGTGCCAGCAGTGGGCAGTTGGGGGGTTTTGAAAAACTGTTTTTT
>NA|TRBJ2-7|NA|TRBV15
CATSRDRSRNYEQYF
TGTGCCACCAGCAGAGATCGAAGCAGGAACTACGAGCAGTACTTC
>NA|TRBJ1-4|NA|TRBV4-1
CASSFGGARDEKLFF
TGCGCCAGCAGCTTTGGGGGCGCGAGAGATGAAAAACTGTTTTTT
>NA|TRBJ2-2|NA|TRBV6-5
CASSYTRELEHGELFF
TGTGCCAGCAGTTACACCCGGGAGCTAGAACACGGGGAGCTGTTTTTT
>TRBD1|TRBJ1-2|NA|TRBV5-1
CASSQGQSDGYTF
TGCGCCAGCAGCCAGGGACAGTCGGATGGCTACACCTTC
>TRBD1|TRBJ1-6|few|TRBV19
CASSIRDRNSPLHF
TGTGCCAGTAGTATTCGGGACAGAAATTCACCCCTCCACTTT
>NA|TRBJ1-5|NA|TRBV2
CASAGGKAQPQHF
TGTGCCAGCGCGGGGGGCAAGGCTCAGCCCCAGCATTTT
>NA|TRBJ1-1|few|TRBV19
CASSMRVTEAFF
TGTGCCAGTAGCATGAGGGTGACTGAAGCTTTCTTT
>TRBD1|TRBJ2-7|NA|TRBV4-1
CASSSPGQSYEQYF
TGCGCCAGCAGCTCACCGGGACAGTCCTACGAGCAGTACTTC
>TRBD1|TRBJ1-3|NA|TRBV7-2
CASSPGQGLTIYF
TGTGCCAGCAGCCCGGGACAGGGTTTGACCATATATTTT
>NA|TRBJ1-5|NA|TRBV6-1
CASSEEVLRWPQHF
TGTGCTAGCAGTGAAGAAGTGCTCAGGTGGCCCCAGCATTTT
>TRBD1|TRBJ2-1|few|TRBV7-3
CASSLRGGGQGYNEQFF
TGTGCCAGCAGCTTAAGAGGGGGGGGACAGGGGTACAATGAGCAGTTCTTC
>NA|TRBJ2-7|NA|TRBV2
CASTRGGGPYEQYF
TGTGCCAGCACCCGGGGCGGGGGCCCCTACGAGCAGTACTTC
>NA|TRBJ1-5|few|TRBV5-6
CASSLAPGSASTQHF
TGTGCCAGCAGTTTAGCGCCGGGATCCGCGTCTACCCAGCATTTT
>NA|TRBJ2-3|NA|TRBV18
CASSGGRDTQYF
TGTGCCAGCTCTGGGGGCAGAGATACGCAGTATTTT
>TRBD2|TRBJ2-1|NA|TRBV5-1
CASSLAPLAGGILSDEQFF
TGCGCCAGCAGCTTGGCCCCCCTAGCGGGGGGTATCCTCAGCGATGAGCAGTTCTTC
>NA|TRBJ1-1|NA|TRBV19
CASSRSETGMNTEAFF
TGTGCCAGCTCTCGCTCCGAGACTGGCATGAACACTGAAGCTTTCTTT
>TRBD2|TRBJ2-7|few|TRBV7-8
CASSLTGTSGGAVPREQYF
TGTGCCAGCAGCTTGACCGGGACTAGCGGGGGGGCCGTTCCACGCGAGCAGTACTTC
>NA|TRBJ2-2|NA|TRBV21-1
CASSNQRAGVGVNTGELFF
TGTGCCAGCAGCAATCAAAGAGCGGGGGTGGGGGTGAATACCGGGGAGCTGTTTTTT
>TRBD2|TRBJ2-1|few|TRBV27
CASSLRGLAGIHEQFF
TGTGCCAGCAGTTTACGGGGACTAGCGGGAATCCATGAGCAGTTCTTC